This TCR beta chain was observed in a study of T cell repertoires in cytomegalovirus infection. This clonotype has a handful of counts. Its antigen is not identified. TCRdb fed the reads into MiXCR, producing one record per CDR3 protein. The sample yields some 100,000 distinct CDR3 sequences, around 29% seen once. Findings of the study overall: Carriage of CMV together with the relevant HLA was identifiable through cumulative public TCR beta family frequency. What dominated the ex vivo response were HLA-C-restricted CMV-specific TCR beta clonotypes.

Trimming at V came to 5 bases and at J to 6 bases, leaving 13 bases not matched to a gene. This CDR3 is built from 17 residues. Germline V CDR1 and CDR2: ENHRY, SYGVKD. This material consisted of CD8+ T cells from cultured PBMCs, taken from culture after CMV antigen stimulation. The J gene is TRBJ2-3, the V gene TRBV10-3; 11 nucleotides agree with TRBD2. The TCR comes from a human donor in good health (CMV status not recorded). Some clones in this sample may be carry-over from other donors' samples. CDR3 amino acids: CAISPDYSGGARDTQYF. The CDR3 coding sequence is TGTGCCATCAGTCCAGATTATAGCGGGGGGGCCAGGGATACGCAGTATTTT.